One TCR beta chain is described in this entry. Its target is unknown. These data belong to a study of radiotherapy plus CTLA-4 blockade in lung cancer. About the research overall: Among enrolled patients, approximately 18% responded and about 30% achieved disease control.

The V gene lost 1 base and the J gene lost 5 bases, with 11 bases spanning the gap. Per germline, CDR1 LNHNV and CDR2 YYDKDF (reference sequence). The CDR3 consists of 14 residues. Findings and caveats of the study: Tumor-origin TCR clones grew in blood after radiotherapy plus ipilimumab.

The assay was immunoSEQ multiplex PCR, and TCRdb's table has in-frame clones only and misses some. The table records about 99,000 clones, around 90% of them present only once. This rearrangement joins TRBV15 to TRBJ2-5; D assignment may be TRBD1 or TRBD2 (6 bases each). The sequence derives from a human donor with non-small cell lung cancer that progressed on radiotherapy plus ipilimumab. The specimen was peripheral blood, collected from a patient treated with radiotherapy plus ipilimumab. DNA for the CDR3: TGTGCCACCAGCAGAGTGGGGGGCGCGGAGACCCAGTACTTC. Protein: CATSRVGGAETQYF.